These T cell receptor beta chains were read from a single sample in a study of Ad26.COV2.S vaccination and SARS-CoV-2 variants. Method: immunoSEQ multiplex PCR; TCRdb's copy keeps in-frame clones and lacks some. The data hold about 320,000 clones, with around 85% observed a single time. This sample comprised peripheral blood, obtained in a trial of Ad26.COV2.S vaccine versus placebo. All receptors derive from a person aged 18-65 years who received the Ad26.COV2.S COVID-19 vaccine or a placebo. Both conserved end residues are part of each CDR3. The D gene is left open where the match is weak. Size is omitted from some rows. Given values are once, few, many or a class for expanded clones.

d_gene: TRBD1; abundance: .; j_gene: TRBJ2-3; v_gene: TRBV5-1; CDR3nt: TGCGCCAGCAGCTTACAGGGGGTTGTGGATACGCAGTATTTT; CDR3aa: CASSLQGVVDTQYF
d_gene: .; abundance: .; j_gene: TRBJ2-5; v_gene: TRBV11-3; CDR3nt: TGTGCCAGCAGCCCCTACGACCAGTGGGAGACCCAGTACTTC; CDR3aa: CASSPYDQWETQYF
d_gene: .; abundance: .; j_gene: TRBJ1-2; v_gene: TRBV7-2; CDR3nt: TGTGCCAGCAGCTCACCGGGGGGTGGCTACACCTTC; CDR3aa: CASSSPGGGYTF
d_gene: TRBD1; abundance: .; j_gene: TRBJ1-2; v_gene: TRBV28; CDR3nt: TGTGCCACCCTAACAGGGGGCGTCTATGGCTACACCTTC; CDR3aa: CATLTGGVYGYTF
d_gene: .; abundance: .; j_gene: TRBJ2-1; v_gene: TRBV9; CDR3nt: TGTGCCAGCAGCGTAGCGGTAACCTACTACAATGAGCAGTTCTTC; CDR3aa: CASSVAVTYYNEQFF
d_gene: TRBD2; abundance: .; j_gene: TRBJ2-1; v_gene: TRBV2; CDR3nt: TGTGCCAGCAGGGCGGGGGGGCCCGATGAGCAGTTCTTC; CDR3aa: CASRAGGPDEQFF
d_gene: .; abundance: few; j_gene: TRBJ1-1; v_gene: TRBV7-3; CDR3nt: TGTGCCAGCAGCTCCCCAGACAACACTGAAGCTTTCTTT; CDR3aa: CASSSPDNTEAFF
d_gene: TRBD1; abundance: .; j_gene: TRBJ2-7; v_gene: TRBV7-6; CDR3nt: TGTGCCAGCAGCTTAGAGGGACAGCCGAACTACGAGCAGTACTTC; CDR3aa: CASSLEGQPNYEQYF
d_gene: TRBD1; abundance: .; j_gene: TRBJ1-3; v_gene: TRBV12-3/TRBV12-4; CDR3nt: TGTGCCAGCAGACCGGGACAGCTTGACACCATATATTTT; CDR3aa: CASRPGQLDTIYF
d_gene: .; abundance: .; j_gene: TRBJ1-1; v_gene: TRBV6-1; CDR3nt: TGTGCCAGCAGTGAATGGCGGGGAACGACTGAAGCTTTCTTT; CDR3aa: CASSEWRGTTEAFF
d_gene: .; abundance: .; j_gene: TRBJ1-6; v_gene: TRBV2; CDR3nt: TGTGCCAGCAGTGAAGGGAGAGGAACACCCCTCCACTTT; CDR3aa: CASSEGRGTPLHF
d_gene: .; abundance: .; j_gene: TRBJ1-4; v_gene: TRBV6-1; CDR3nt: TGTGCCAGCAGTGAAATGGGGGGACTAAATGAAAAACTGTTTTTT; CDR3aa: CASSEMGGLNEKLFF
d_gene: .; abundance: .; j_gene: TRBJ1-1; v_gene: TRBV5-1; CDR3nt: TGCGCCAGCAGCTTGGCAGGTGGGGGAACTGAAGCTTTCTTT; CDR3aa: CASSLAGGGTEAFF
d_gene: .; abundance: .; j_gene: TRBJ2-7; v_gene: TRBV25-1; CDR3nt: TGTGCCAGCAGCCTCCGCGGAGGGTCCTACGAGCAGTACTTC; CDR3aa: CASSLRGGSYEQYF
d_gene: TRBD1; abundance: .; j_gene: TRBJ2-5; v_gene: TRBV7-8; CDR3nt: TGTGCCAGCAGCTTACGAAAGACAGGGCCTCCAGAAGAGACCCAGTACTTC; CDR3aa: CASSLRKTGPPEETQYF
d_gene: .; abundance: .; j_gene: TRBJ2-5; v_gene: TRBV4-1; CDR3nt: TGCGCCAGCAGCCAAGAAGCTTGGGACGGGTACCAAGAGACCCAGTACTTC; CDR3aa: CASSQEAWDGYQETQYF
d_gene: TRBD2; abundance: .; j_gene: TRBJ2-5; v_gene: TRBV28; CDR3nt: TGTGCCAGCCGACCGGGACTAGCTACCCAGTACTTC; CDR3aa: CASRPGLATQYF
d_gene: .; abundance: .; j_gene: TRBJ1-5; v_gene: TRBV19; CDR3nt: TGTGCCAGTAGTAGAGGGGCGAGTAGCAATCAGCCCCAGCATTTT; CDR3aa: CASSRGASSNQPQHF
d_gene: .; abundance: .; j_gene: TRBJ1-2; v_gene: TRBV29-1; CDR3nt: TGCAGCGTTCGGACTGCGGCTAACTATGGCTACACCTTC; CDR3aa: CSVRTAANYGYTF
d_gene: .; abundance: .; j_gene: TRBJ1-1; v_gene: TRBV5-4; CDR3nt: TGTGCCAGCAGCCCCACAGGCGACACTGAAGCTTTCTTT; CDR3aa: CASSPTGDTEAFF
d_gene: TRBD1; abundance: once; j_gene: TRBJ2-2; v_gene: TRBV29-1; CDR3nt: TGCAGCGTTTCTAAGGCAGGGGGAAACGGGGAGCTGTTTTTT; CDR3aa: CSVSKAGGNGELFF
d_gene: TRBD1; abundance: .; j_gene: TRBJ1-1; v_gene: TRBV4-1; CDR3nt: TGCGCCAGCAGCCCCCTACTCGGACAGGGGATGGCTTTCTTT; CDR3aa: CASSPLLGQGMAFF